This TCR beta chain was observed in a study of Ad26.COV2.S vaccination and SARS-CoV-2 variants. Study-wide context: Ad26.COV2.S shots went into the muscle once or twice, 56 days apart.

CDR3 length equals 17 residues. Germline CDR1 is SGHVS and CDR2 is FNYEAQ. V gave up 3 bases and J gave up 0 bases, with 16 bases separating them. Profiling relied on immunoSEQ multiplex PCR, and the TCRdb table lists in-frame clones only, not all of them. This sample yields 200,000 to 250,000 clones, of which over 75% are seen a single time; about 11% belongs to the top ten. Treatment: roughly 20 received Ad26.COV2.S at low or high dose, single or two shots; about 5 received placebo; per-sample allocation not given. Material that was analyzed had been drawn on day 63 after the first vaccine or placebo injection.

The starting material was peripheral blood, obtained in a trial of Ad26.COV2.S vaccine versus placebo. The V call is TRBV7-6, the J call TRBJ2-3; the D call may be TRBD1 or TRBD2 (5 bases each). This clonotype was obtained from a person aged 18 to 65 who received the Ad26.COV2.S COVID-19 vaccine or a placebo. DNA of the CDR3: TGTGCCAGCAGCTTTAGCGCCGGGACCTCTAGCACAGATACGCAGTATTTT. It yields the protein CASSFSAGTSSTDTQYF.